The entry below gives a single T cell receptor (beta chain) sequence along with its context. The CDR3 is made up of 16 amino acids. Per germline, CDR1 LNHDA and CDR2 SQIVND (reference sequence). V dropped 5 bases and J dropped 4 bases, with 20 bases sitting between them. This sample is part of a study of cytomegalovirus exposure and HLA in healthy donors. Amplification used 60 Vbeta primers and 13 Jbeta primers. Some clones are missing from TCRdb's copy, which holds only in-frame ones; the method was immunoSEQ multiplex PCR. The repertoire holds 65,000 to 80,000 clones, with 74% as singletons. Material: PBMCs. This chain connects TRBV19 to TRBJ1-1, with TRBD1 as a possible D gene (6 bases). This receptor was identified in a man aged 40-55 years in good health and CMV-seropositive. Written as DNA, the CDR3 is TGTGCCAGTAGTCGCCCCATCAGGCAGGGGACCACTGAAGCTTTCTTT. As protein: CASSRPIRQGTTEAFF.